A single T cell receptor beta chain is shown here with its context. J was trimmed by 9 bases and V by 4 bases; bases with no gene match: 10. CDR3 length: 15 amino acids. Germline V CDR1 and CDR2: SGHTA, FQGNSA. The data are from a study of PD-L1 blockade in urothelial cancer. For the study at large: Most of the 29 patients were men who had bladder-origin urothelial cancer. Typically, measured as a median, blood samples had 150,000 or so T cells.

Time point: peripheral blood 6 weeks after treatment start. The protocol was immunoSEQ multiplex PCR, while the TCRdb copy is restricted to in-frame clones and leaves out a portion. Found here are 20,000 to 25,000 clones, approximately 77% of them singletons; the top ten hold 1.6%. The rearrangement links TRBV7-2 to TRBJ2-1, with 9 positions matching TRBD2. This material consisted of PBMCs, taken around atezolizumab (anti-PD-L1) treatment. This receptor was obtained from a man between 65 and 80 years old with urothelial cancer. The CDR3 here is CASSSASGIGGEQFF. The CDR3, as DNA: TGTGCCAGCAGCTCTGCTAGCGGGATAGGGGGTGAGCAGTTCTTC.